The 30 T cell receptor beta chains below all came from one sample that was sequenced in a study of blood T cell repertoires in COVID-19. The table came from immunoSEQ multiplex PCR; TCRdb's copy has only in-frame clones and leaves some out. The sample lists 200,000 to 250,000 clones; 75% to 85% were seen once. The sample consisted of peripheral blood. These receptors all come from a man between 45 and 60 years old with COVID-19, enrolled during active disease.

The CDR3 loop is CSASFPARGGQPQHF. DNA of the CDR3: TGCAGTGCTAGTTTTCCCGCCAGGGGCGGACAGCCCCAGCATTTT. This chain joins TRBV20-1 and TRBJ1-5; D possibly corresponds to TRBD1 (6 bases). The CDR3 loop spans 15 amino acids. V was trimmed by 3 bases and J by 7 bases, leaving 19 bases between them. Germline V lookup: CDR1 DFQATT, CDR2 SNEGSKA (reference sequence).

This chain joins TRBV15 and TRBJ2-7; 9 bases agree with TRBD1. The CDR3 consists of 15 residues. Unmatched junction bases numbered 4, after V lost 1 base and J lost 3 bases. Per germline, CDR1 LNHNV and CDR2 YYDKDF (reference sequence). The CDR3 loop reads CATSRVGTGIYEQYF. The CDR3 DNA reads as TGTGCCACCAGCAGAGTTGGGACAGGGATCTACGAGCAGTACTTC.

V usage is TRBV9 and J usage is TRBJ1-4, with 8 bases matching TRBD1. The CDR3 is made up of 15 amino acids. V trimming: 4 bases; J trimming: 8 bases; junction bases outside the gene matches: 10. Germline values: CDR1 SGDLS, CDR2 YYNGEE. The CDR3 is CASSLRQGTGEKLFF. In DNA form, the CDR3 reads TGTGCCAGCAGCCTCAGACAGGGGACAGGCGAAAAACTGTTTTTT.

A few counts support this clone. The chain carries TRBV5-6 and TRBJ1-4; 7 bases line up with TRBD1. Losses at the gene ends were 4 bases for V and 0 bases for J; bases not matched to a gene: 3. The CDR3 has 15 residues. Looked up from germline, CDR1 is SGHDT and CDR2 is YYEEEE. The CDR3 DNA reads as TGTGCCAGCAGCGGAACAGGGGCAACTAATGAAAAACTGTTTTTT. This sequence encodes CASSGTGATNEKLFF.

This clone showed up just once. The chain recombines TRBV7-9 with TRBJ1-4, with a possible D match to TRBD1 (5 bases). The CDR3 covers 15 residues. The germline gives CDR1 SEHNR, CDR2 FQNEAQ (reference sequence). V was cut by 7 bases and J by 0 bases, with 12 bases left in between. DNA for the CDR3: TGTGCCAGCACCTTGTCGACAGCAACTAATGAAAAACTGTTTTTT. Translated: CASTLSTATNEKLFF. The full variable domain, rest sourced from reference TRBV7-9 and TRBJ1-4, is DTGVSQNPRHKITKRGQNVTFRCDPISEHNRLYWYRQTLGQGPEFLTYFQNEAQLEKSRLLSDRFSAERPKGSFSTLEIQRTEQGDSAMYLCASTLSTATNEKLFFGSGTQLSVL.

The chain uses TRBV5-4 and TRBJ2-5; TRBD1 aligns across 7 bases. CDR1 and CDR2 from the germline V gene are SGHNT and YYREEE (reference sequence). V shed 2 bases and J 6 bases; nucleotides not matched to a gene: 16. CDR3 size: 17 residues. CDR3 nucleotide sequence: TGTGCCAGCAGCTTAGTTATTGGGACAGTTGGTTTACAGACCCAGTACTTC. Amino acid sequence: CASSLVIGTVGLQTQYF.

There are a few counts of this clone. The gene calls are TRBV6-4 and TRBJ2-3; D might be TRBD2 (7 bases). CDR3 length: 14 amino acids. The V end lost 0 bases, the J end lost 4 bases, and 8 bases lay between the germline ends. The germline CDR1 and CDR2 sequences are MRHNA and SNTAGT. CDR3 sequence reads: CASSDSGGPDTQYF. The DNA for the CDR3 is TGTGCCAGCAGTGACTCGGGGGGGCCAGATACGCAGTATTTT.

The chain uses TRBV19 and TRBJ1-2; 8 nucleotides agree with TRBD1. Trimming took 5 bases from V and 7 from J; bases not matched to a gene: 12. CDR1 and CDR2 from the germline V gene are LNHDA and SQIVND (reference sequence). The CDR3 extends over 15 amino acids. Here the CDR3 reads CASSFSGTGASGYTF. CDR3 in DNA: TGTGCCAGTAGTTTTTCCGGGACAGGCGCTAGTGGCTACACCTTC.

This chain's CDR3 is CASSQEAGGSYGYTF. The CDR3 DNA follows: TGTGCCAGCAGCCAAGAAGCAGGGGGAAGCTATGGCTACACCTTC. The rearrangement joins TRBV4-2 to TRBJ1-2; 7 nucleotides line up with TRBD1. This CDR3 has 15 residues. The germline gives CDR1 LGHNA, CDR2 YNFKEQ. J gave up 4 bases and V 0 bases, and 5 bases lay outside the gene matches.

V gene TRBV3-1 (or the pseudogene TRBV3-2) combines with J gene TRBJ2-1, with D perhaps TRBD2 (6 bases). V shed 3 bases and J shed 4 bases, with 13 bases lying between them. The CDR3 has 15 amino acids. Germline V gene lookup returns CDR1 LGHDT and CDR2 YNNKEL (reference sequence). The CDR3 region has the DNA TGTGCCAGCAGCCAGCCGGGACTCCCTTACAATGAGCAGTTCTTC. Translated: CASSQPGLPYNEQFF.

In nucleotides, the CDR3 is TGTGCCAGCACTCTGGGACAGGCCATTTTCTTAACGTTGAACACTGAAGCTTTCTTT. Residues: CASTLGQAIFLTLNTEAFF. The V and J genes are TRBV6-4 and TRBJ1-1; 8 nucleotides match TRBD1. The J segment lost 0 bases and the V segment lost 7 bases, leaving 19 bases of the junction unmatched. Germline V lookup: CDR1 MRHNA, CDR2 SNTAGT. The CDR3 extends over 19 amino acids.

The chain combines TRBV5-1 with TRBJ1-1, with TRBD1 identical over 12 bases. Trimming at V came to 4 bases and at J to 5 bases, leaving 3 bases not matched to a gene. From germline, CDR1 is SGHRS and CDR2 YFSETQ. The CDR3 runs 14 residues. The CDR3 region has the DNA TGCGCCAGCAGCGCGGGACAGGGGGCGACTGAAGCTTTCTTT. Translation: CASSAGQGATEAFF.

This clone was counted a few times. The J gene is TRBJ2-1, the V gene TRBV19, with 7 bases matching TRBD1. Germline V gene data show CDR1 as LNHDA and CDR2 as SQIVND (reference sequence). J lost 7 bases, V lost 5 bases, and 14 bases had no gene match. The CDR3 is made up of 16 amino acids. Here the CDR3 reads CASSPSKGGQANEQFF. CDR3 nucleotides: TGTGCCAGTAGTCCTAGTAAAGGGGGCCAGGCGAATGAGCAGTTCTTC.

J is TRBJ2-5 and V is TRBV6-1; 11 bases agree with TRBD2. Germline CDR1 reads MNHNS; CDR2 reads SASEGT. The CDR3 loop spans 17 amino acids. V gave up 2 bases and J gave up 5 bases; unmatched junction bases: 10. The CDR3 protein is CASSEMVAGGLGETQYF. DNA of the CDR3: TGTGCCAGCAGTGAAATGGTAGCGGGGGGGCTGGGGGAGACCCAGTACTTC.

DNA for the CDR3: TGTGCCAGCAGTCAGAATTCACCCCTCCACTTT. Translating gives CASSQNSPLHF. The chain uses TRBV14 and TRBJ1-6; D is unresolved. Trimming took 6 bases from V and 7 from J, leaving 4 bases between them. CDR1 SGHDN and CDR2 FVKESK come from the germline V gene. The CDR3 is made up of 11 amino acids.

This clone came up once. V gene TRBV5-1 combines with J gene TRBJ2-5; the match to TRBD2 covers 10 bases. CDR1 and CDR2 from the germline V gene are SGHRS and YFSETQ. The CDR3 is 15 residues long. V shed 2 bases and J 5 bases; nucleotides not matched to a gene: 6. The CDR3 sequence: CASSFGASGGETQYF. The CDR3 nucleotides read TGCGCCAGCAGCTTTGGGGCTAGCGGGGGTGAGACCCAGTACTTC.

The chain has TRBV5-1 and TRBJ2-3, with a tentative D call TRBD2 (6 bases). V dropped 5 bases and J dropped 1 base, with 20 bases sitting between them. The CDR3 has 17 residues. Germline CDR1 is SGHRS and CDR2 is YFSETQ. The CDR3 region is CASRRGRTTPGTDTQYF. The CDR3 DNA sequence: TGCGCCAGCAGGAGGGGTCGGACTACCCCTGGCACAGATACGCAGTATTTT.

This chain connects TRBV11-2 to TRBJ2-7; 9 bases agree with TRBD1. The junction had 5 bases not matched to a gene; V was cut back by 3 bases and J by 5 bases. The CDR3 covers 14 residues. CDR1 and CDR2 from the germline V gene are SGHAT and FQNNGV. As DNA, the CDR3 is TGTGCCAGCAGCTTGTCACAGGGGGCTCACGAGCAGTACTTC. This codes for CASSLSQGAHEQYF.

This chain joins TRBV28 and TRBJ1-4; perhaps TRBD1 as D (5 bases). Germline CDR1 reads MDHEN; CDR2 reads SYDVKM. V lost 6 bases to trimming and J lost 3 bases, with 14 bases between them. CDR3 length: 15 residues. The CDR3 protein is CASRSMKGSNEKLFF. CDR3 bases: TGTGCCAGCAGGTCCATGAAGGGGTCTAATGAAAAACTGTTTTTT.

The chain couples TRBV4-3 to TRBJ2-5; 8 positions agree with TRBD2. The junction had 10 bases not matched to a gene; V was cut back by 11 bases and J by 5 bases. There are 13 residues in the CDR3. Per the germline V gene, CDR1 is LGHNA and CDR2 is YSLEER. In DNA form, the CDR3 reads TGCGCCCGCGGGGGGCGGGTCTGGGAGACCCAGTACTTC. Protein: CARGGRVWETQYF.

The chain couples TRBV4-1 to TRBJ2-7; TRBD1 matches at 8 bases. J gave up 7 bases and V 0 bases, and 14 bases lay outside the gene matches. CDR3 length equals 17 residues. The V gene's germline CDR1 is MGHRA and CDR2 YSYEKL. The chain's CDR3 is CASSQDISRGTGQEQYF. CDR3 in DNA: TGCGCCAGCAGCCAAGATATCTCGCGCGGGACAGGCCAAGAGCAGTACTTC.

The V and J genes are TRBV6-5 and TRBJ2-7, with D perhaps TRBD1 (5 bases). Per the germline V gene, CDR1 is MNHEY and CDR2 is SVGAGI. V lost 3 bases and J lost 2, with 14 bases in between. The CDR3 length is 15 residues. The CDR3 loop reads CASSYFLDRTYEQYF. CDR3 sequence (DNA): TGTGCCAGCAGTTATTTCCTTGACAGAACCTACGAGCAGTACTTC.

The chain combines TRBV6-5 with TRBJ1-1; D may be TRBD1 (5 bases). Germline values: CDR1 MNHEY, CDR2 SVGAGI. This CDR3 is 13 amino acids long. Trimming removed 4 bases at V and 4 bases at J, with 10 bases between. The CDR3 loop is CASSFDRFTEAFF. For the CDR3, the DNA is TGTGCCAGCAGTTTTGACAGATTCACTGAAGCTTTCTTT.

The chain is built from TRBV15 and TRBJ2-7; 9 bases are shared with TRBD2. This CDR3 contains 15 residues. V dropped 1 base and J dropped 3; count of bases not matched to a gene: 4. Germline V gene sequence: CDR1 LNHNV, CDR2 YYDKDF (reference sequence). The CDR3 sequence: CATSRGTSEDYEQYF. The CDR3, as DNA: TGTGCCACCAGCAGAGGGACTAGCGAAGACTACGAGCAGTACTTC.

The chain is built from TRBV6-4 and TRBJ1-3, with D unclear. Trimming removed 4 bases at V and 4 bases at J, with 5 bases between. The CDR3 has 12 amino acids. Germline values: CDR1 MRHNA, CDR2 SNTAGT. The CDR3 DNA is TGTGCCAGCAGTGCGAGAGGAAACACCATATATTTT. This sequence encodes CASSARGNTIYF.

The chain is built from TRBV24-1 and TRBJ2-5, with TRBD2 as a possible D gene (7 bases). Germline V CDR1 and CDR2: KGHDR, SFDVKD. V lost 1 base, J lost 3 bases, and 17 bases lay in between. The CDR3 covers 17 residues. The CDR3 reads CATSDLDSGGYEETQYF. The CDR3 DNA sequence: TGTGCCACCAGTGATTTAGATTCGGGGGGCTACGAAGAGACCCAGTACTTC.

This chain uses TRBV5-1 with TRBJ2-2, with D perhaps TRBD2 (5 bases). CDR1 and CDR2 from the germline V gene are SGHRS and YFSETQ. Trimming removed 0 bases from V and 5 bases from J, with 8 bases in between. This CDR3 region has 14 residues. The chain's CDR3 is CASSLVRLTGELFF. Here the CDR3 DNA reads TGCGCCAGCAGCTTGGTCAGACTAACCGGGGAGCTGTTTTTT.

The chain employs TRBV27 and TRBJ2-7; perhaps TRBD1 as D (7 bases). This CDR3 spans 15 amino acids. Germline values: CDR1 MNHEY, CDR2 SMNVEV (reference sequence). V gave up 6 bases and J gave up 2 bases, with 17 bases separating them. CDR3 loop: CASRGGGDRAYEQYF. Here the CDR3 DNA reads TGTGCCAGCAGGGGAGGTGGGGACAGAGCCTACGAGCAGTACTTC.

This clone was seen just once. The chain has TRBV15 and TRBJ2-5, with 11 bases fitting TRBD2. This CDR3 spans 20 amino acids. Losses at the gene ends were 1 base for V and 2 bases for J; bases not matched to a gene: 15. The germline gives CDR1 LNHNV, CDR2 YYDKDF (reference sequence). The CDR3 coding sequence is TGTGCCACCAGCAGAGTCCCTAGCGGGGGGTCCCGTGGAGGGCAAGAGACCCAGTACTTC. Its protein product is CATSRVPSGGSRGGQETQYF. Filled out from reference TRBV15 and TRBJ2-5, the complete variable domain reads DAMVIQNPRYQVTQFGKPVTLSCSQTLNHNVMYWYQQKSSQAPKLLFHYYDKDFNNEADTPDNFQSRRPNTSFCFLDIRSPGLGDTAMYLCATSRVPSGGSRGGQETQYFGPGTRLLVL.

The CDR3 sequence is CASSLERGNTIYF. The CDR3 region has the DNA TGTGCCAGCAGCTTAGAGCGGGGAAACACCATATATTTT. The chain joins TRBV7-2 to TRBJ1-3; D unclear. CDR1 is SGHTA and CDR2 is FQGNSA in the germline V gene. The length of the CDR3 is 13 residues. V was pared by 1 base and J by 4 bases, with 5 bases between.